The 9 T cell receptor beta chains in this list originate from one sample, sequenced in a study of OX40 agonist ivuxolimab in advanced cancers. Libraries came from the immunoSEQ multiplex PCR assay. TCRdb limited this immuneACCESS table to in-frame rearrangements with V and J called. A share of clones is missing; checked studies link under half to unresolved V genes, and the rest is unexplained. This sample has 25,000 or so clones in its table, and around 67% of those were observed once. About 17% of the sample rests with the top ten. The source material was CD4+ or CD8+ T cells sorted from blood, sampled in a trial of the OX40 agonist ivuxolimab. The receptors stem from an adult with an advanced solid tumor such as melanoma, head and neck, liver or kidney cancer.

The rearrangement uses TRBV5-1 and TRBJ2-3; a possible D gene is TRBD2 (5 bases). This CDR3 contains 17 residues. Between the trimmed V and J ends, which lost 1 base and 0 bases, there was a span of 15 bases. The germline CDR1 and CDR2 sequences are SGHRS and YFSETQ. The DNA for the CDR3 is TGCGCCAGCAGCTTGTTATCACTGACGGGGAGCACAGATACGCAGTATTTT. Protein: CASSLLSLTGSTDTQYF. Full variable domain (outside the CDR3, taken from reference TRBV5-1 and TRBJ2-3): KAGVTQTPRYLIKTRGQQVTLSCSPISGHRSVSWYQQTPGQGLQFLFEYFSETQRNKGNFPGRFSGRQFSNSRSEMNVSTLELGDSALYLCASSLLSLTGSTDTQYFGPGTRLTVL.

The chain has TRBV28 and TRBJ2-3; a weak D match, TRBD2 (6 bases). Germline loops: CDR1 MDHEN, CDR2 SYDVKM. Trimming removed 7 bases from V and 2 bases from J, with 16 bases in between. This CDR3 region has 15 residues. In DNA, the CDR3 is TGTGCCAGCACGACCGGGAGCAGCGTCACAGATACGCAGTATTTT. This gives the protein CASTTGSSVTDTQYF. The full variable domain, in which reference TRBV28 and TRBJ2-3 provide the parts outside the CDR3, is DVKVTQSSRYLVKRTGEKVFLECVQDMDHENMFWYRQDPGLGLRLIYFSYDVKMKEKGDIPEGYSVSREKKERFSLILESASTNQTSMYLCASTTGSSVTDTQYFGPGTRLTVL.

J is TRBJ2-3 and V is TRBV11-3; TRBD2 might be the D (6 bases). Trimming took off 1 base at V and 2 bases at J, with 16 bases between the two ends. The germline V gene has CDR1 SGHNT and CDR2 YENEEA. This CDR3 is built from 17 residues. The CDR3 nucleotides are TGTGCCAGCAGCTTAGGCGGGACCCTCACGCCCACAGATACGCAGTATTTT. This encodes CASSLGGTLTPTDTQYF.

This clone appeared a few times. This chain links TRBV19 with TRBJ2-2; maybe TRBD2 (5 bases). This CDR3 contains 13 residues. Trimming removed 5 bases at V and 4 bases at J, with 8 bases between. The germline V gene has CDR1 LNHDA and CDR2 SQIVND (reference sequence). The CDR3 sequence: CASSLTSTGELFF. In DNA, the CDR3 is TGTGCCAGTAGTCTAACTAGCACCGGGGAGCTGTTTTTT.

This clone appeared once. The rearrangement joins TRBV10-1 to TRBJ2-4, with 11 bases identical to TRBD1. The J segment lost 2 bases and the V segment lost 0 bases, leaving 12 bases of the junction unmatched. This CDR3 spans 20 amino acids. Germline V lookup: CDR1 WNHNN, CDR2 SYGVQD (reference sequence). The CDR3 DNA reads TGCGCCAGCAGTGAGTCGGGCAACAGGGACAGGGGGGAAACCAAAAACATTCAGTACTTC. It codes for CASSESGNRDRGETKNIQYF.

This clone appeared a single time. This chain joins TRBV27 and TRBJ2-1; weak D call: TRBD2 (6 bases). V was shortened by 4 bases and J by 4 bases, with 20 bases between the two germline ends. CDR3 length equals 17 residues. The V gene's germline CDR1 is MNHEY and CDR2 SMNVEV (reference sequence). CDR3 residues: CASSSNQLAGIYNEQFF. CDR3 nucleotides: TGTGCCAGCAGTTCCAACCAACTAGCAGGAATTTACAATGAGCAGTTCTTC.

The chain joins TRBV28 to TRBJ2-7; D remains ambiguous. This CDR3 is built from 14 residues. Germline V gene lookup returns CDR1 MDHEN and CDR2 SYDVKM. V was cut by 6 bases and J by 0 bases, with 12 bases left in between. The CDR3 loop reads CASSLDPSSYEQYF. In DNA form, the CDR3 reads TGTGCCAGCAGCCTCGACCCGAGCTCCTACGAGCAGTACTTC. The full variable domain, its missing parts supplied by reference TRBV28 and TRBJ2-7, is DVKVTQSSRYLVKRTGEKVFLECVQDMDHENMFWYRQDPGLGLRLIYFSYDVKMKEKGDIPEGYSVSREKKERFSLILESASTNQTSMYLCASSLDPSSYEQYFGPGTRLTVT.

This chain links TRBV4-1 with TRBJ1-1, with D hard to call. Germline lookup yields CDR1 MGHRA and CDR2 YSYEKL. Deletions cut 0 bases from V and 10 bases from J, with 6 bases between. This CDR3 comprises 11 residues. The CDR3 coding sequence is TGCGCCAGCAGCCAAGAGGCTGGAGCTTTCTTT. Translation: CASSQEAGAFF.

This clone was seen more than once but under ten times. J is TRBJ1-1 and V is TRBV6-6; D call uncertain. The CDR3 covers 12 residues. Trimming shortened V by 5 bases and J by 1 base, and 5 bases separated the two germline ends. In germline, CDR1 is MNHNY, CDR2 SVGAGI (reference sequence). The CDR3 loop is CASSKTNTEAFF. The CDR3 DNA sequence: TGTGCCAGCAGTAAAACGAACACTGAAGCTTTCTTT.